The rows below give T cell receptor beta chains drawn from one sample of a study of shared T cell receptors in the human thymus. TCRdb's table, derived via immunoSEQ multiplex PCR, lists solely in-frame clones and lacks some. Of 640,000 or so clones listed, 80% to 90% are singletons. These same data were also listed under a study on human thymus T cells.

Sequenced input: thymocytes. The receptors come from a boy in the first two years of life with a congenital heart defect. The CDR3 runs from the conserved cysteine through the conserved F or W. A D gene is named only where the DNA matches it firmly. Size is stated for part of the rows, as once, few or many counts, or as a class when the clone is expanded.

j_gene: TRBJ2-7
abundance: NA
d_gene: TRBD1
v_gene: TRBV19
CDR3nt: TGTGCCAGTAGGTTATCGGACAGGGGGTACGAGCAGTACTTC
CDR3aa: CASRLSDRGYEQYF

j_gene: TRBJ1-1
abundance: once
d_gene: TRBD1
v_gene: TRBV19
CDR3nt: TGTGCCAGTAGCGACAGGGGGGGGAACACTGAAGCTTTCTTT
CDR3aa: CASSDRGGNTEAFF

j_gene: TRBJ1-4
abundance: NA
d_gene: NA
v_gene: TRBV9
CDR3nt: TGTGCCAGCAGCTACGGCCTTGGGGCGAATAAAAAACTGTTTTTT
CDR3aa: CASSYGLGANKKLFF

j_gene: TRBJ2-5
abundance: NA
d_gene: TRBD1
v_gene: TRBV4-2
CDR3nt: TGTGCCAGCAGCCAAGATCGGAGTCGGGACAGGGGCCAAGAGACCCAGTACTTC
CDR3aa: CASSQDRSRDRGQETQYF

j_gene: TRBJ1-1
abundance: NA
d_gene: TRBD1
v_gene: TRBV25-1
CDR3nt: TGTGCCAGCAGTGAGGGACAGATGAACACTGAAGCTTTCTTT
CDR3aa: CASSEGQMNTEAFF

j_gene: TRBJ1-1
abundance: few
d_gene: NA
v_gene: TRBV19
CDR3nt: TGTGCCAGTAACCCCCCCGACGGAGGGGACACTGAAGCTTTCTTT
CDR3aa: CASNPPDGGDTEAFF

j_gene: TRBJ2-2
abundance: NA
d_gene: TRBD1
v_gene: TRBV6-1
CDR3nt: TGTGCCAGCAGGGACAGGGGCAGGACCGGGGAGCTGTTTTTT
CDR3aa: CASRDRGRTGELFF

j_gene: TRBJ2-1
abundance: NA
d_gene: TRBD2
v_gene: TRBV11-2
CDR3nt: TGTGCCAGCAGCTGCGGGGGGATCTCCTACAATGAGCAGTTCTTC
CDR3aa: CASSCGGISYNEQFF

j_gene: TRBJ2-1
abundance: NA
d_gene: TRBD1
v_gene: TRBV9
CDR3nt: TGTGCCAGCAGCTTGACCGGGACAGCCAACAATGAGCAGTTCTTC
CDR3aa: CASSLTGTANNEQFF

j_gene: TRBJ2-5
abundance: NA
d_gene: TRBD2
v_gene: TRBV9
CDR3nt: TGTGCCAGCAGCGGGGCTAGCGGGGTCCAAGAGACCCAGTACTTC
CDR3aa: CASSGASGVQETQYF

j_gene: TRBJ2-1
abundance: NA
d_gene: TRBD1
v_gene: TRBV27
CDR3nt: TGTGCCAGCAGTTTTTCCGGGACAGGGTGGGGTGAGCAGTTCTTC
CDR3aa: CASSFSGTGWGEQFF

j_gene: TRBJ2-7
abundance: NA
d_gene: TRBD1
v_gene: TRBV27
CDR3nt: TGTGCCAGCAAGTGGACAGGGGCGACGATTAGCGAGCAGTACTTC
CDR3aa: CASKWTGATISEQYF

j_gene: TRBJ1-5
abundance: NA
d_gene: TRBD1
v_gene: TRBV2
CDR3nt: TGTGCCAGCAGATCACCCGGGACAGGGATTAGCAATCAGCCCCAGCATTTT
CDR3aa: CASRSPGTGISNQPQHF

j_gene: TRBJ2-7
abundance: NA
d_gene: TRBD2
v_gene: TRBV18
CDR3nt: TGTGCCAGCTCACCAGCAGGGAGGGAATACGAGCAGTACTTC
CDR3aa: CASSPAGREYEQYF

j_gene: TRBJ1-1
abundance: NA
d_gene: NA
v_gene: TRBV19
CDR3nt: TGTGCCAGTAGTATTCGCTCCGGGGTGGGAACTGAAGCTTTCTTT
CDR3aa: CASSIRSGVGTEAFF

j_gene: TRBJ1-3
abundance: NA
d_gene: NA
v_gene: TRBV25-1
CDR3nt: TGTGCCAGCAGTGAATCTACACCCCCGGAGGGAAACACCATATATTTT
CDR3aa: CASSESTPPEGNTIYF

j_gene: TRBJ1-1
abundance: NA
d_gene: NA
v_gene: TRBV9
CDR3nt: TGTGCCAGCAGCGTAGGGGGTAAACCGGGAGACACTGAAGCTTTCTTT
CDR3aa: CASSVGGKPGDTEAFF

j_gene: TRBJ2-2
abundance: NA
d_gene: NA
v_gene: TRBV6-5
CDR3nt: TGTGCCAGCAGTTACTCCTCCGTTCTAAACACCGGGGAGCTGTTTTTT
CDR3aa: CASSYSSVLNTGELFF

j_gene: TRBJ2-1
abundance: NA
d_gene: TRBD2
v_gene: TRBV2
CDR3nt: TGTGCCAGCAGGGGACTAGCGGGGGTGCGCCCCTACAATGAGCAGTTCTTC
CDR3aa: CASRGLAGVRPYNEQFF

j_gene: TRBJ1-4
abundance: few
d_gene: NA
v_gene: TRBV19
CDR3nt: TGTGCCAGTAGTCTCTTGGGCGGGTCTGTTGAAAAACTGTTTTTT
CDR3aa: CASSLLGGSVEKLFF

j_gene: TRBJ2-1
abundance: NA
d_gene: NA
v_gene: TRBV29-1
CDR3nt: TGCAGCGTTGAAGTGTCGCCTAGCGTTGAGGATGAGCAGTTCTTC
CDR3aa: CSVEVSPSVEDEQFF

j_gene: TRBJ2-1
abundance: NA
d_gene: TRBD1
v_gene: TRBV4-3
CDR3nt: TGCGCCAGCAGCCAACGACAGGGGTGGAATGAGCAGTTCTTC
CDR3aa: CASSQRQGWNEQFF

j_gene: TRBJ2-7
abundance: NA
d_gene: TRBD2
v_gene: TRBV11-2
CDR3nt: TGTGCCAGCAGCTTAGGACTAGCGGGAACTAGCTCCTACGAGCAGTACTTC
CDR3aa: CASSLGLAGTSSYEQYF

j_gene: TRBJ2-5
abundance: once
d_gene: TRBD2
v_gene: TRBV30
CDR3nt: TGTGCCTGGAGAAGCGGGAGAGGGGAAGAGACCCAGTACTTC
CDR3aa: CAWRSGRGEETQYF

j_gene: TRBJ2-1
abundance: NA
d_gene: TRBD1
v_gene: TRBV27
CDR3nt: TGTGCCAGCAGTTTACTAGGGACAGGGAGCTCCTACAATGAGCAGTTCTTC
CDR3aa: CASSLLGTGSSYNEQFF

j_gene: TRBJ1-1
abundance: NA
d_gene: TRBD1
v_gene: TRBV27
CDR3nt: TGTGCCAGCAGTTTTGGGCCAGGGGGGAACACTGAAGCTTTCTTT
CDR3aa: CASSFGPGGNTEAFF

j_gene: TRBJ2-7
abundance: NA
d_gene: NA
v_gene: TRBV6-1
CDR3nt: TGTGCCAGCAGTCCACAGGGACCCTACGAGCAGTACTTC
CDR3aa: CASSPQGPYEQYF

j_gene: TRBJ1-2
abundance: NA
d_gene: NA
v_gene: TRBV4-3
CDR3nt: TGCGCCAGCAGCCAAGATATCTCCCCGGGGTCTGGCTACACCTTC
CDR3aa: CASSQDISPGSGYTF

j_gene: TRBJ1-6
abundance: NA
d_gene: TRBD1
v_gene: TRBV7-9
CDR3nt: TGTGCCAGCAGCGCGGGACAGGGCAATTCACCCCTCCACTTT
CDR3aa: CASSAGQGNSPLHF

j_gene: TRBJ2-2
abundance: NA
d_gene: NA
v_gene: TRBV6-5
CDR3nt: TGTGCCAGCAGCTCCAGGGGCACCGGGGAGCTGTTTTTT
CDR3aa: CASSSRGTGELFF

j_gene: TRBJ1-2
abundance: NA
d_gene: TRBD1
v_gene: TRBV4-1
CDR3nt: TGCGCCAGCAGTCACATTACAGGGGGCTCTAACTATGGCTACGCCTTC
CDR3aa: CASSHITGGSNYGYAF

j_gene: TRBJ1-2
abundance: NA
d_gene: NA
v_gene: TRBV25-1
CDR3nt: TGTGCCAGCAGTGACCGGGACTATGGCTACACCTTC
CDR3aa: CASSDRDYGYTF

j_gene: TRBJ2-7
abundance: NA
d_gene: NA
v_gene: TRBV6-4
CDR3nt: TGTGCCAGCAGTGACTCGAGGGCAACCACCTGGCCGGCTTACGAGCAGTACTTC
CDR3aa: CASSDSRATTWPAYEQYF

j_gene: TRBJ2-7
abundance: NA
d_gene: TRBD1
v_gene: TRBV19
CDR3nt: TGTGCCAGTAGTATAAGCCACAGGGGGCCGGATGGGGGCTCCTACGAGCAGTACTTC
CDR3aa: CASSISHRGPDGGSYEQYF

j_gene: TRBJ2-7
abundance: NA
d_gene: TRBD1
v_gene: TRBV10-2
CDR3nt: TGCGCCAGCAGTGAGTCAGGGACAGAGTCCTACGAGCAGTACTTC
CDR3aa: CASSESGTESYEQYF

j_gene: TRBJ2-7
abundance: NA
d_gene: NA
v_gene: TRBV7-2
CDR3nt: TGTGCCAGCAGCTTAACCGGTCGGGGAGTAGTCGGTGGCGAGCAGTACTTC
CDR3aa: CASSLTGRGVVGGEQYF

j_gene: TRBJ2-1
abundance: NA
d_gene: NA
v_gene: TRBV28
CDR3nt: TGTGCCAGCAGTTTATGCCCCCTAGACAGGTACCGCTACAATGAGCAGTTCTTC
CDR3aa: CASSLCPLDRYRYNEQFF

j_gene: TRBJ2-4
abundance: NA
d_gene: NA
v_gene: TRBV6-6
CDR3nt: TGTGCCAGCAGTTACTCCCCGCGGGACATTCAGTACTTC
CDR3aa: CASSYSPRDIQYF

j_gene: TRBJ1-4
abundance: NA
d_gene: TRBD1
v_gene: TRBV19
CDR3nt: TGTGCCAGTAGTACTCGGGGACAGGGGGTGGATGAAAAACTGTTTTTT
CDR3aa: CASSTRGQGVDEKLFF

j_gene: TRBJ1-1
abundance: NA
d_gene: NA
v_gene: TRBV5-6
CDR3nt: TGTGCCAGCAGCTTTCGGTGCAGGGCGAACACTGAAGCTTTCTTT
CDR3aa: CASSFRCRANTEAFF

j_gene: TRBJ2-1
abundance: NA
d_gene: TRBD2
v_gene: TRBV19
CDR3nt: TGTGCCAGTACTAGCGGGGGACCCTACAATGAGCAGTTCTTC
CDR3aa: CASTSGGPYNEQFF

j_gene: TRBJ2-7
abundance: NA
d_gene: TRBD2
v_gene: TRBV27
CDR3nt: TGTGCCAGCAGCCCCGGGACTAGCTCCTACGAGCAGTACTTC
CDR3aa: CASSPGTSSYEQYF

j_gene: TRBJ1-3
abundance: once
d_gene: TRBD1
v_gene: TRBV28
CDR3nt: TGTGCCAGCAGTTTAGACAGGGGGATGGGAAACACCATATATTTT
CDR3aa: CASSLDRGMGNTIYF

j_gene: TRBJ1-4
abundance: NA
d_gene: TRBD1
v_gene: TRBV15
CDR3nt: TGTGCCACCAGCAGGGGACAGGGTCTCGAAAAACTGTTTTTT
CDR3aa: CATSRGQGLEKLFF

j_gene: TRBJ1-3
abundance: NA
d_gene: NA
v_gene: TRBV7-6
CDR3nt: TGTGCCAGCATGGACAGAGACTCTGGAAACACCATATATTTT
CDR3aa: CASMDRDSGNTIYF

j_gene: TRBJ2-5
abundance: NA
d_gene: NA
v_gene: TRBV18
CDR3nt: TGTGCCAGCTCACGACAGGTACAAGAGACCCAGTACTTC
CDR3aa: CASSRQVQETQYF

j_gene: TRBJ1-2
abundance: once
d_gene: TRBD1
v_gene: TRBV27
CDR3nt: TGTGCCAGCAGTTGGGGACAGAACTATGGCTACACCTTC
CDR3aa: CASSWGQNYGYTF

j_gene: TRBJ1-1
abundance: NA
d_gene: NA
v_gene: TRBV28
CDR3nt: TGTGCCAGCAGTTTGCAGGGCATGAACACTGAAGCTTTCTTT
CDR3aa: CASSLQGMNTEAFF

j_gene: TRBJ1-5
abundance: NA
d_gene: NA
v_gene: TRBV28
CDR3nt: TGTGCCAGCAGTTTTCGTGACAGCCATAGCAATCAGCCCCAGCATTTT
CDR3aa: CASSFRDSHSNQPQHF

j_gene: TRBJ2-3
abundance: NA
d_gene: NA
v_gene: TRBV7-2
CDR3nt: TGTGCCAGCAGACACTACCCTAGCACAGATACGCAGTATTTT
CDR3aa: CASRHYPSTDTQYF

j_gene: TRBJ2-7
abundance: NA
d_gene: NA
v_gene: TRBV28
CDR3nt: TGTGCCAGCAGCTTCCCGGGACTCTACTACGAGCAGTACTTC
CDR3aa: CASSFPGLYYEQYF

j_gene: TRBJ2-7
abundance: NA
d_gene: NA
v_gene: TRBV6-5
CDR3nt: TGTGCCAGCAGTTCAAGCCGGGACAACTACGAGCAGTACTTC
CDR3aa: CASSSSRDNYEQYF

j_gene: TRBJ2-3
abundance: NA
d_gene: TRBD2
v_gene: TRBV4-1
CDR3nt: TGCGCCAGCAGCCAAGCGGCCGCCGGGACTAGCGGGCCTAGCACAGATACGCAGTATTTT
CDR3aa: CASSQAAAGTSGPSTDTQYF

j_gene: TRBJ2-2
abundance: NA
d_gene: TRBD2
v_gene: TRBV7-2
CDR3nt: TGTGCCAGCAGCCCCCTCGGGCTAGCGGGAGGGCCGCGCACCGGGGAGCTGTTTTTT
CDR3aa: CASSPLGLAGGPRTGELFF

j_gene: TRBJ2-1
abundance: NA
d_gene: TRBD1
v_gene: TRBV4-3
CDR3nt: TGCGCCAGCAGCCAGAGGGTCGGGACAGCCAATGAGCAGTTCTTC
CDR3aa: CASSQRVGTANEQFF